This T cell receptor beta chain was obtained from a study of T cell changes during pregnancy in multiple sclerosis. Produced via immunoSEQ multiplex PCR; TCRdb's table is partial and in-frame only. Found here are fewer than 85,000 clones, just over 90% of them singletons; the top ten hold 2.6%. Per the germline V gene, CDR1 is SGHRS and CDR2 is YFSETQ. Trimming at V came to 4 bases and at J to 7 bases, leaving 5 bases not matched to a gene. The CDR3 spans 14 residues. The chain employs TRBV5-1 and TRBJ1-3; 10 positions agree with TRBD1. The input for sequencing was peripheral blood, taken after pregnancy. The TCR originated in a female donor in good health, enrolled as a control in a pregnancy study. The chain's CDR3 is CASSEGQGWNTIYF. CDR3 nucleotide sequence: TGCGCCAGCAGCGAGGGACAGGGGTGGAACACCATATATTTT.